This passage covers 26 T cell receptor beta chains from one sample sequenced in a study of CD8 T cells in ankylosing spondylitis. From the 5' RACE reads, TCRdb called clonotypes with MiXCR, one entry per CDR3 protein. This sample has roughly 86,000 distinct CDR3 sequences, with roughly 9.6% found just once. Sequenced: blood, either unsorted or a sorted T cell fraction (not recorded which). Receptors originate from a male donor with ankylosing spondylitis or in good health (not recorded which).

This CDR3 is CASGPELICEQYF. In DNA, the CDR3 is TGTGCCAGCGGCCCCGAGTTGATCTGTGAGCAGTACTTC. V gene TRBV7-3 combines with J gene TRBJ2-7; D is uncertain. CDR3 length: 13 amino acids. The germline V and J ends were trimmed by 8 bases and 7 bases, with 18 bases remaining between them. Germline lookup yields CDR1 SGHTA and CDR2 FQGTGA.

The sample holds one count of this clonotype. One base away lies a much larger clone, so this may be a sequencing read error. The J gene is TRBJ2-2, the V gene TRBV12-3 or TRBV12-4; D possibly corresponds to TRBD1 (6 bases). V was cut by 11 bases and J by 1 base, with 20 bases left in between. There are 16 residues in the CDR3. CDR3 amino acids: CAGTPQGSMNTGELFF. The DNA for the CDR3 is TGTGCCGGCACCCCACAGGGTTCGATGAACACCGGGGAGCTGTTTTTT.

Ten or more counts support this clonotype. The chain carries TRBV5-1 and TRBJ2-7; TRBD1 matches 7 bases. This CDR3 has 15 residues. Germline V CDR1 and CDR2: SGHRS, YFSETQ. The J segment lost 1 base and the V segment lost 0 bases, leaving 4 bases of the junction unmatched. CDR3 sequence: CASSLGAGGSYEQYF. CDR3 bases: TGCGCCAGCAGCTTGGGCGCAGGGGGATCCTACGAGCAGTACTTC. Variable domain in full (rest from reference TRBV5-1 and TRBJ2-7): KAGVTQTPRYLIKTRGQQVTLSCSPISGHRSVSWYQQTPGQGLQFLFEYFSETQRNKGNFPGRFSGRQFSNSRSEMNVSTLELGDSALYLCASSLGAGGSYEQYFGPGTRLTVT.

This clonotype occurred many times. The chain couples TRBV6-6 to TRBJ1-1; 7 bases fit TRBD1. CDR3 size: 13 residues. Germline trimming cut 1 base from V and 8 bases from J; bases unmatched to any gene: 4. Germline CDR1 MNHNY, CDR2 SVGAGI (reference sequence). CDR3 coding DNA: TGTGCCAGCAGTTACTTAGACAGGGTCGAAGCTTTCTTT. Encoded protein: CASSYLDRVEAFF.

Many counts were recorded for this clonotype. This chain connects TRBV4-2 to TRBJ2-4, with 10 bases aligning to TRBD1. J lost 6 bases, V lost 2 bases, and 7 bases had no gene match. The V gene's germline CDR1 is LGHNA and CDR2 YNFKEQ. The CDR3 spans 16 residues. CDR3 region: CASSQPMGQGRNIQYF. CDR3 DNA sequence: TGTGCCAGCAGCCAACCAATGGGACAGGGGCGAAACATTCAGTACTTC.

This clonotype showed up many times. J is TRBJ2-5 and V is TRBV9, with unresolved D. V lost 0 bases to trimming and J lost 1 base, with 7 bases between them. Germline-derived CDR1 and CDR2 are SGDLS and YYNGEE. The CDR3 runs 14 residues. This CDR3 is CASSVGGSQETQYF. The CDR3 DNA reads as TGTGCCAGCAGCGTAGGGGGTAGCCAAGAGACCCAGTACTTC.

In the case of this clonotype: One end of the junction varies from germline; a read error may be responsible. The chain employs TRBV7-9 and TRBJ1-5; 8 bases match TRBD1. CDR1 SEHNR and CDR2 FQNEAQ come from the germline V gene (reference sequence). The CDR3 extends over 15 amino acids. The CDR3 region has the DNA TGTACCAGCAGCACAGGGGGGACAGGCAATCAGCCCCAGCATTTT. Encoded protein: CTSSTGGTGNQPQHF.

This clonotype was observed at least ten times. V gene TRBV6-5 combines with J gene TRBJ2-7; D uncertain. The CDR3 loop spans 14 amino acids. Germline assignment: CDR1 MNHEY and CDR2 SVGAGI. V was shortened by 0 bases and J by 1 base, with 7 bases between the two germline ends. CDR3 region: CASSYSRGSYEQYF. In DNA, the CDR3 is TGTGCCAGCAGTTACTCACGCGGTTCCTACGAGCAGTACTTC.

Ten or more counts support this clonotype. This sequence joins TRBV11-2 and TRBJ2-5; 14 bases map to TRBD2. The CDR3 runs to 15 residues. V was pared by 5 bases and J by 3 bases, with 2 bases of the junction left unmatched. Germline CDR1 and CDR2: SGHAT and FQNNGV. Written as DNA, the CDR3 is TGTGCCAGCAGCAGGGGACTAGCGGGGGAAGAGACCCAGTACTTC. This gives the protein CASSRGLAGEETQYF.

This rearrangement joins TRBV7-9 to TRBJ2-1; 10 bases fit TRBD1. Germline V gene lookup returns CDR1 SEHNR and CDR2 FQNEAQ (reference sequence). The CDR3 runs 16 residues. Trimming took 5 bases from V and 4 from J; bases not matched to a gene: 8. Here the CDR3 DNA reads TGTGCCAGCAGCCCATGGACAGGGGGACTTTACAATGAGCAGTTCTTC. Translation gives CASSPWTGGLYNEQFF.

This clonotype was detected ten times or more. The J gene is TRBJ2-1, the V gene TRBV29-1, with 7 bases matching TRBD1. There are 16 residues in the CDR3. The germline V gene encodes CDR1 SQVTM and CDR2 ANQGSEA. After removal of 4 bases from V and 0 bases from J, the junction contained 9 bases not matched to a gene. The CDR3 region has the DNA TGCAGCGTTGTGGCCGGGACAGCTGCCTCCTACAATGAGCAGTTCTTC. Residues: CSVVAGTAASYNEQFF.

CDR3 nucleotide sequence: TGTGCCACCAGCAGCACCTCCAACGAAGAGACCCAGTACTTC. Translation gives CATSSTSNEETQYF. The gene calls are TRBV15 and TRBJ2-5; no reliable D call. The V end was cut by 3 bases, the J end by 3 bases, with 11 bases between. Germline CDR1 LNHNV, CDR2 YYDKDF (reference sequence). The CDR3 has 14 amino acids.

This clonotype was seen at least ten times. The V gene is TRBV24-1, the J gene TRBJ1-5; TRBD1 matches 9 bases. CDR1 KGHDR and CDR2 SFDVKD come from the germline V gene. J was trimmed by 6 bases and V by 12 bases; bases with no gene match: 8. The CDR3 is 13 amino acids. CDR3 DNA sequence: TGTGCCGCGGGAACAGGGGGCAGTCAGCCCCAGCATTTT. Amino acid sequence: CAAGTGGSQPQHF.

This clonotype was detected ten times or more. This chain links TRBV5-1 with TRBJ2-3, with 7 nucleotides matching TRBD2. CDR3 length equals 14 residues. Trimming cost V 5 bases and J 5 bases; bases outside gene matches: 8. CDR1 is SGHRS and CDR2 is YFSETQ in the germline V gene. CDR3 nucleotide sequence: TGCGCCAGCAGATTTGCGGGAGATGGAGATACGCAGTATTTT. The encoded protein is CASRFAGDGDTQYF.

V gene TRBV7-8 combines with J gene TRBJ2-2; the match to TRBD2 covers 8 bases. CDR1 is SGHVS, CDR2 FQNEAQ, per germline. CDR3 length: 18 amino acids. The V segment lost 2 bases and the J segment 5 bases; nucleotides outside the gene matches: 13. The CDR3 loop reads CASSLTRGGTLRTGELFF. CDR3 DNA: TGTGCCAGCAGCTTAACTCGGGGGGGGACTTTGCGGACCGGGGAGCTGTTTTTT.

In its sample, this clonotype was seen many times. This chain joins TRBV2 and TRBJ2-2; tentative D call: TRBD1 (6 bases). CDR1 is SNHLY, CDR2 FYNNEI, per germline. The CDR3 totals 14 residues. Trimming took 4 bases from V and 5 from J, leaving 11 bases between them. The CDR3 DNA follows: TGTGCCAGCAGTGGAAACAGGGTTACCGGGGAGCTGTTTTTT. The encoded protein is CASSGNRVTGELFF.

This clonotype was detected ten times or more. The V call is TRBV7-3, the J call TRBJ1-1; no reliable D call. Germline CDR1 reads SGHTA; CDR2 reads FQGTGA. The ends were cut back, 0 bases at V and 0 bases at J, with 14 bases in the middle. The CDR3 loop spans 17 amino acids. CDR3 region: CASSLTPLETMNTEAFF. CDR3 DNA: TGTGCCAGCAGCTTAACCCCATTGGAGACTATGAACACTGAAGCTTTCTTT.

This clonotype has at least ten counts. The CDR3 DNA follows: TGTGCCAGCAGTCGCGGGGAAGCCTACGAGCAGTACTTC. Translation: CASSRGEAYEQYF. The chain combines TRBV6-5 with TRBJ2-7, with a weak D call TRBD2 (6 bases). The V and J ends lost 5 bases and 2 bases respectively, with 10 bases between them. The CDR3 consists of 13 residues. Germline V CDR1 and CDR2: MNHEY, SVGAGI.

This clonotype was observed at least ten times. This chain connects TRBV5-1 to TRBJ2-3; D gene ambiguous. Trimming stripped 1 base from V and 0 bases from J, with 12 bases between. The CDR3 totals 16 residues. CDR1 is SGHRS and CDR2 is YFSETQ in the germline V gene. The CDR3 DNA is TGCGCCAGCAGCTTGTCCCCCCGACCTAGCACAGATACGCAGTATTTT. Translation gives CASSLSPRPSTDTQYF.

The chain has TRBV7-9 and TRBJ2-5; the D call may be TRBD1 or TRBD2 (5 bases each). V was trimmed by 2 bases and J by 5 bases, leaving 12 bases between them. The CDR3 is 14 residues long. Looked up from germline, CDR1 is SEHNR and CDR2 is FQNEAQ (reference sequence). This CDR3 reads CASSLSGALETQYF. CDR3 bases: TGTGCCAGCAGCTTATCCGGGGCTTTGGAGACCCAGTACTTC.

The chain joins TRBV15 to TRBJ2-3; 8 bases line up with TRBD2. This CDR3 comprises 21 residues. The trim removed 0 bases at V and 0 bases at J, leaving 17 bases unmatched. CDR1 and CDR2 (germline): LNHNV, YYDKDF (reference sequence). CDR3 residues: CATSRDGRERGIAASTDTQYF. The CDR3 coding sequence is TGTGCCACCAGCAGAGATGGAAGGGAGCGGGGGATTGCTGCTAGCACAGATACGCAGTATTTT.

This clonotype came up many times. The rearrangement uses TRBV29-1 and TRBJ1-1; D gene unclear. There are 13 residues in the CDR3. Germline V gene data show CDR1 as SQVTM and CDR2 as ANQGSEA. Deletions cut 4 bases from V and 1 base from J, with 10 bases between. As DNA, the CDR3 is TGCAGCGTTGGGCGTTCGGGGAACACTGAAGCTTTCTTT. Translated, it gives CSVGRSGNTEAFF. Variable domain in full (rest from reference TRBV29-1 and TRBJ1-1): SAVISQKPSRDICQRGTSLTIQCQVDSQVTMMFWYRQQPGQSLTLIATANQGSEATYESGFVIDKFPISRPNLTFSTLTVSNMSPEDSSIYLCSVGRSGNTEAFFGQGTRLTVV.

This clonotype was counted ten times or more. The chain employs TRBV28 and TRBJ1-5, with 11 positions matching TRBD1. This CDR3 has 18 residues. The junction had 16 bases not matched to a gene; V was cut back by 6 bases and J by 6 bases. Germline loops: CDR1 MDHEN, CDR2 SYDVKM. CDR3 in DNA: TGTGCCAGCAGCCCAATCGGGAGTGGACAGGGGGCGGGTCAGCCCCAGCATTTT. Translated: CASSPIGSGQGAGQPQHF.

This clonotype was counted ten times or more. V gene TRBV7-3 combines with J gene TRBJ2-2, with D uncertain. The CDR3 length is 14 residues. CDR1 is SGHTA, CDR2 FQGTGA, per germline. Deletions cut 6 bases from V and 2 bases from J, with 10 bases between. This CDR3 reads CASSSAPNTGELFF. In DNA, the CDR3 is TGTGCCAGCAGTTCCGCACCTAACACCGGGGAGCTGTTTTTT. Variable domain in full (rest from reference TRBV7-3 and TRBJ2-2): GAGVSQTPSNKVTEKGKYVELRCDPISGHTALYWYRQSLGQGPEFLIYFQGTGAADDSGLPNDRFFAVRPEGSVSTLKIQRTERGDSAVYLCASSSAPNTGELFFGEGSRLTVL.

Many counts were recorded for this clonotype. This chain links TRBV20-1 with TRBJ1-5; D not resolved. The CDR3 consists of 15 residues. The germline V gene has CDR1 DFQATT and CDR2 SNEGSKA (reference sequence). V shed 6 bases and J shed 1 base, with 16 bases lying between them. The CDR3 loop reads CSATTSGESNQPQHF. The CDR3 DNA sequence: TGCAGTGCCACCACCTCCGGGGAGAGCAATCAGCCCCAGCATTTT.

The chain couples TRBV20-1 to TRBJ1-1; 11 bases line up with TRBD1. Per the germline V gene, CDR1 is DFQATT and CDR2 is SNEGSKA (reference sequence). The CDR3 runs to 17 residues. The V and J ends lost 2 bases and 1 base, in that order; junction bases with no gene match: 9. CDR3 amino acids: CSARLPGQGAPNTEAFF. The CDR3 DNA is TGCAGTGCTAGACTCCCCGGACAGGGGGCACCGAACACTGAAGCTTTCTTT.